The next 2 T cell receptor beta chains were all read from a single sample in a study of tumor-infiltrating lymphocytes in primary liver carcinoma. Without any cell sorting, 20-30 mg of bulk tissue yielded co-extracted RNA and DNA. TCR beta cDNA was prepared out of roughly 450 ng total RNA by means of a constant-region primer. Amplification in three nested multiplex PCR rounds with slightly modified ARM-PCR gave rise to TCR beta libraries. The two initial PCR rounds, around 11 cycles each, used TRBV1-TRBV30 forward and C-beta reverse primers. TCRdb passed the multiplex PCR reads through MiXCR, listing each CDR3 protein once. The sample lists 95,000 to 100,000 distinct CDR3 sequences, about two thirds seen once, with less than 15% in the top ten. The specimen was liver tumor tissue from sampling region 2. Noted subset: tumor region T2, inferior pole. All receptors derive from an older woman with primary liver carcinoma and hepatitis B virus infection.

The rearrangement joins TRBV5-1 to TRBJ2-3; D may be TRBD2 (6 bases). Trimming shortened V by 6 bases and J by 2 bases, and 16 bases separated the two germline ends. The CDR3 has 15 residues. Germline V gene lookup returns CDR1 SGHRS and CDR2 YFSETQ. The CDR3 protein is CASKEGGDLTDTQYF. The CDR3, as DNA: TGCGCCAGCAAGGAAGGAGGGGACCTCACAGATACGCAGTATTTT.

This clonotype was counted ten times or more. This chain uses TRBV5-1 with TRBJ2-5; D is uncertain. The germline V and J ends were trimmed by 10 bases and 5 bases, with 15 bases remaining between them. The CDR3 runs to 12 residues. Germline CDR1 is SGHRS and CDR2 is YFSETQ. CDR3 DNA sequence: TGCGCCTCTGCGGAGAGGCGGGAGACCCAGTACTTC. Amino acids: CASAERRETQYF.